These T cell receptor beta chains were read from a single sample in a study of shared clonotypes between healthy human individuals. This table comes from immunoSEQ multiplex PCR, and its TCRdb copy is limited to in-frame clones, with some not included. The repertoire holds approximately 2.4 million clones, with more than 90% as singletons. The sequencing sample was made of naive CD4+ T cells sorted from blood. These receptors were collected from a young man in good health. CDR3s include the opening cysteine and the closing phenylalanine or tryptophan.

j_call v_call cdr3_aa
TRBJ2-5 TRBV18 CASSPPGLAGGQETQYF
TRBJ1-3 TRBV18 CASSRTGERNTIYF
TRBJ2-7 TRBV2 CASSDADRRRSYEQYF
TRBJ2-3 TRBV9 CASSPRWGDSTDTQYF
TRBJ1-1 TRBV6-6 CASSYSTSYIEAFF
TRBJ1-4 TRBV18 CASSPPVSQNEELFF
TRBJ1-2 TRBV2 CASRVGEEYGYTF
TRBJ2-5 TRBV4-2 CASSQGTPGKETQYF
TRBJ1-2 TRBV30 CAWSQGLGYGYTF
TRBJ2-5 TRBV5-4 CASSRQTQETQYF
TRBJ2-2 TRBV7-2 CASSFSGRAIGELFF
TRBJ1-2 TRBV13 CASSSTPDRGLYGYTF
TRBJ2-7 TRBV7-2 CASSLSYWANTYSYEQYF
TRBJ1-2 TRBV6-1 CASSEEGRANYGYTF
TRBJ1-3 TRBV11-3 CASSINPGSGNTIYF
TRBJ2-2 TRBV11-2 CASSPRGRNTGELFF
TRBJ1-6 TRBV5-5 CASSGRDRANSPLHF
TRBJ2-5 TRBV10-3 CATHRVPQETQYF
TRBJ2-2 TRBV2 CASTFRGLGTGDTGELFF
TRBJ1-1 TRBV18 CASSPRRGQDFGEAFF
TRBJ2-5 TRBV5-1 CASSLTRQRETQYF
TRBJ2-7 TRBV6-5 CASSFLPGGSYEQYF
TRBJ2-7 TRBV27 CASSSIRGYEQYF
TRBJ1-1 TRBV11-2 CASSGGTGGEKVNTEAFF
TRBJ2-3 TRBV9 CASSVDLLAGGQDTQYF
TRBJ1-2 TRBV6-1 CASSESGSYGYTF
TRBJ2-5 TRBV9 CASSASGGGWETQYF
TRBJ1-1 TRBV5-8 CASSLGQPNTEAFF
TRBJ1-1 TRBV18 CASSAQNLPYTEAFF
TRBJ2-1 TRBV5-1 CASSLGQSSYNEQFF
TRBJ2-5 TRBV30 CAWSVGGGAETQYF
TRBJ1-2 TRBV5-1 CASIWEFYGYTF
TRBJ2-5 TRBV4-2 CASSQEAGGIRETQYF
TRBJ2-5 TRBV11-2 CASSLLQETQYF
TRBJ2-6 TRBV10-1 CASSDDGQGRLLTF
TRBJ1-2 TRBV6-6 CASSYSTPMALGYTF
TRBJ1-2 TRBV7-2 CASSFLGVRSYTF
TRBJ2-5 TRBV11-2 CASSLKRSRQFGGWETQYF
TRBJ2-1 TRBV7-2 CASSLTGGEQFF
TRBJ2-5 TRBV5-1 CASSLAGAETQYF
TRBJ1-1 TRBV10-3 CAISDHGANTEAFF
TRBJ2-1 TRBV28 CAIKGVYSYNEQFF
TRBJ2-2 TRBV7-8 CASSPNYPGELFF
TRBJ2-3 TRBV27 CASRPRGWSDTQYF
TRBJ2-7 TRBV15 CATSRNLAGRGDYEQYF
TRBJ2-7 TRBV6-6 CASSYDRYYEQYF
TRBJ1-2 TRBV28 CASSPGDRISGYTF
TRBJ2-7 TRBV6-5 CASSYGHEQYF
TRBJ2-5 TRBV6-6 CASSYSETGVTQYF
TRBJ2-7 TRBV29-1 CSAGQNEQYF